This T cell receptor (beta chain) is drawn from a study of blood T cell repertoires in COVID-19. Study-wide background: Acute-phase and convalescent COVID-19 samples originated in the United States, Italy and Spain. PBMCs, B-cell-depleted T cells, or T cells were the source of the cDNA or gDNA that made up the material.

Seattle's cohort entered during active infection and was followed longitudinally. In the original analysis: Amplifying reference gene primers gave estimates of nucleated cell counts. Here immunoSEQ multiplex PCR was the method, and the copy in TCRdb shows in-frame clones only, minus some. D and trimming were read from the DNA, whereas the V and J calls and clone size are those reported in that table. The data contain roughly 230,000 clones, about 90% of them singletons. Germline assignment: CDR1 LNHDA and CDR2 SQIVND (reference sequence). The germline V and J ends were trimmed by 0 bases and 4 bases, with 9 bases remaining between them. This CDR3 comprises 14 residues.

The sequence came from a woman aged 60 to 75 with COVID-19, enrolled during active disease. Specimen: peripheral blood. This rearrangement joins TRBV19 to TRBJ1-2; the D gene is possibly TRBD1 (6 bases). This CDR3 reads CASSIDPGVYGYTF. The DNA for the CDR3 is TGTGCCAGTAGTATAGATCCAGGGGTCTATGGCTACACCTTC.